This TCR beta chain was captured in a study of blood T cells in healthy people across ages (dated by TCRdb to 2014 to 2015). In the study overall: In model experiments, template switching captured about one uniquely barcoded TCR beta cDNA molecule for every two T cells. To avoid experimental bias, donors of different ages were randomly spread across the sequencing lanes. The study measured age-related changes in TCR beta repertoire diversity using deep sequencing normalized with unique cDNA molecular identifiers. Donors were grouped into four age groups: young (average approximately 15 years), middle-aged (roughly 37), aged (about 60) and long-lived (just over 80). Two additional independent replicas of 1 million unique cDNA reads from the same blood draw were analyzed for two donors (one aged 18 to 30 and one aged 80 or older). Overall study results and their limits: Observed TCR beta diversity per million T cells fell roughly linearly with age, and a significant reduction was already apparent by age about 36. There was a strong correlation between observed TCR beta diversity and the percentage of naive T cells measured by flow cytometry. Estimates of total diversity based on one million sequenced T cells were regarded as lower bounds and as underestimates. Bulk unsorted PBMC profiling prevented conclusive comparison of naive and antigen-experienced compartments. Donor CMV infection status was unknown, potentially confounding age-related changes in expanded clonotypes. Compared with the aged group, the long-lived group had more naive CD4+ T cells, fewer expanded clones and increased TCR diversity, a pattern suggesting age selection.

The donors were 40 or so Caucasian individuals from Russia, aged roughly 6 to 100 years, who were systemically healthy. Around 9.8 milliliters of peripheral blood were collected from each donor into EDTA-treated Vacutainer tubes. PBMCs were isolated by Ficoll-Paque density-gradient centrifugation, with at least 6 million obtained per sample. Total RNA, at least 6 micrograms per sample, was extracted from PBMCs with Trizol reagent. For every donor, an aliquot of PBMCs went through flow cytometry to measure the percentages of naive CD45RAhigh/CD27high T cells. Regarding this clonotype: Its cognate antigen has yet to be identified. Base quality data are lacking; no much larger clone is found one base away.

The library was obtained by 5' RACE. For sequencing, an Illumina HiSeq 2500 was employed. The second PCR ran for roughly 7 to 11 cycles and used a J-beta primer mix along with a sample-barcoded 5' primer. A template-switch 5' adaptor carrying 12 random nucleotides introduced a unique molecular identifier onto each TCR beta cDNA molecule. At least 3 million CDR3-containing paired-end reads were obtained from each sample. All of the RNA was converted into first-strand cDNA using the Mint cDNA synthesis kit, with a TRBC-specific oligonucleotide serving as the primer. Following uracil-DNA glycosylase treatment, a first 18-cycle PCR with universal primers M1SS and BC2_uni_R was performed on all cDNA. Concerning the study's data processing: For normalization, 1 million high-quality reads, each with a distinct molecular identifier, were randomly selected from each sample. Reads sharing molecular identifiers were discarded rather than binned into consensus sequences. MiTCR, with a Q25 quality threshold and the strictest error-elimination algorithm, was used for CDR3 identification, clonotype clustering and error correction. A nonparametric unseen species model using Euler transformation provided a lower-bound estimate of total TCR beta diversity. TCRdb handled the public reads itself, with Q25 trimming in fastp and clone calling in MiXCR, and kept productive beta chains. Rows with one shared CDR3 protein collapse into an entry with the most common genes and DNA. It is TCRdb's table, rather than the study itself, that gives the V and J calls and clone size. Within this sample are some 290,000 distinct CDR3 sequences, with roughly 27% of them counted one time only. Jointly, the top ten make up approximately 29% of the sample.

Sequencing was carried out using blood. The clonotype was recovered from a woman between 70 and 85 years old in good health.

The CDR3 amino acid sequence is: CSARGSGQVLGYGYTF. In nucleotides, the sequence is TGCAGTGCTAGAGGTTCCGGACAGGTCCTCGGCTATGGCTACACCTTC. Recombination linked TRBV20-1 to TRBJ1-2, with 7 bases matching TRBD1. The junction shows trimming of 1 base on V and 4 bases on J, and the gene matches do not reach 12 bases of it. As encoded in the germline V gene (reference sequence), CDR1 is DFQATT while CDR2 is SNEGSKA. Including cysteine and phenylalanine, the CDR3 has 16 amino acids. Here the CDR3 DNA is all that survives: 48 bases in frame from base 1.